Each of the 10 T cell receptor beta chains below was sequenced from the same sample in a study of CD8+ T cells in alopecia areata. The sample's treatment: oral pan-JAK inhibitor, 5-10 mg twice daily. Following extraction, RNA underwent reverse transcription to cDNA, which served as the sequencing template. Measured with immunoSEQ multiplex PCR; TCRdb has only the in-frame clones, and not every one. The repertoire holds roughly 170,000 clones, around 58% seen once, with roughly 13% in the top ten. The input for sequencing was CD8+ T cells sorted from blood, taken at week 24, from a patient treated with tofacitinib. The receptor set was obtained from a human donor with alopecia areata.

This clone showed up just a few times. The chain links TRBV29-1 to TRBJ2-5, with D perhaps TRBD1 (5 bases). This CDR3 has 13 amino acids. Germline V gene data show CDR1 as SQVTM and CDR2 as ANQGSEA. Deletions cut 4 bases from V and 5 bases from J, with 14 bases between. The CDR3 DNA reads as TGCAGCGTTGGGGGCCCGCAGGAGGAGACCCAGTACTTC. Protein sequence: CSVGGPQEETQYF.

The rearrangement links TRBV14 to TRBJ1-2; TRBD1 aligns across 7 bases. The CDR3 is 17 amino acids. CDR1 and CDR2 (germline): SGHDN, FVKESK. V lost 4 bases, J lost 0 bases, and 11 bases stayed unmatched. The CDR3 bases are TGTGCCAGCAGCCTTACCTTTACAGGGGCATCTAACTATGGCTACACCTTC. Its translation is CASSLTFTGASNYGYTF.

The chain carries TRBV7-9 and TRBJ1-1, with 7 bases identical to TRBD1. Germline loops: CDR1 SEHNR, CDR2 FQNEAQ (reference sequence). V was pared by 3 bases and J by 1 base, with 5 bases of the junction left unmatched. This CDR3 is built from 15 residues. CDR3 sequence: CASSFITGANTEAFF. The DNA for the CDR3 is TGTGCCAGCAGCTTTATAACAGGGGCGAACACTGAAGCTTTCTTT.

This chain links TRBV7-9 with TRBJ1-6, with TRBD1 matching over 9 bases. Germline lookup yields CDR1 SEHNR and CDR2 FQNEAQ (reference sequence). This CDR3 comprises 15 residues. V gave up 5 bases and J gave up 9 bases; unmatched junction bases: 8. The DNA for the CDR3 is TGTGCCAGCAGCGCCGCACAGGGGGCGCGTTCACCCCTCCACTTT. Amino acid sequence: CASSAAQGARSPLHF.

The chain couples TRBV4-2 to TRBJ2-7; 7 nucleotides line up with TRBD1. Trimming at V came to 1 base and at J to 5 bases, leaving 11 bases not matched to a gene. The CDR3 consists of 16 residues. The germline CDR1 and CDR2 sequences are LGHNA and YNFKEQ. The CDR3 protein is CASSQVAGGFWDEQYF. The CDR3 DNA sequence: TGTGCCAGCAGCCAAGTTGCAGGGGGTTTTTGGGACGAGCAGTACTTC.

The gene calls are TRBV25-1 and TRBJ1-6, with 11 bases matching TRBD1. The V and J ends lost 7 bases and 8 bases, in that order; junction bases with no gene match: 7. The CDR3 length is 15 residues. Germline CDR1 reads MGHDK; CDR2 reads SYGVNS. The CDR3 protein is CASTDGTGGHSPLHF. The CDR3 coding sequence is TGTGCCAGCACCGATGGGACAGGGGGTCATTCACCCCTCCACTTT.

The J gene is TRBJ1-1, the V gene TRBV2; tentatively, D is TRBD1 (5 bases). Per germline, CDR1 SNHLY and CDR2 FYNNEI. The CDR3 is 14 residues long. V lost 8 bases and J lost 2, with 15 bases in between. The CDR3: CASARGGYNTEAFF. The CDR3 DNA sequence: TGTGCCAGCGCTCGGGGGGGATATAACACTGAAGCTTTCTTT.

J is TRBJ2-7 and V is TRBV5-1, with D possibly being TRBD1 (5 bases). The CDR3 has 13 amino acids. V lost 1 base to trimming and J lost 5 bases, with 10 bases between them. Germline loops: CDR1 SGHRS, CDR2 YFSETQ. The chain's CDR3 is CASSLTAGNEQYF. In DNA form, the CDR3 reads TGCGCCAGCAGCTTGACGGCAGGGAACGAGCAGTACTTC.

This clone has just a few counts. The chain carries TRBV5-6 and TRBJ2-1, with D unresolved. This CDR3 has 13 amino acids. V lost 2 bases and J lost 9, with 12 bases in between. CDR1 is SGHDT and CDR2 is YYEEEE in the germline V gene. The CDR3 DNA sequence: TGTGCCAGCAGCTTAGGGCGCGGCATTGAGCAGTTCTTC. It translates to CASSLGRGIEQFF.

This clone was observed a handful of times. The rearrangement uses TRBV29-1 and TRBJ1-1, with no clear D. Germline CDR1 is SQVTM and CDR2 is ANQGSEA. CDR3 length: 12 amino acids. The germline V and J ends were trimmed by 4 bases and 4 bases, with 10 bases remaining between them. In DNA, the CDR3 is TGCAGCGTTGGTATCTGGGGCACTGAAGCTTTCTTT. As protein: CSVGIWGTEAFF.